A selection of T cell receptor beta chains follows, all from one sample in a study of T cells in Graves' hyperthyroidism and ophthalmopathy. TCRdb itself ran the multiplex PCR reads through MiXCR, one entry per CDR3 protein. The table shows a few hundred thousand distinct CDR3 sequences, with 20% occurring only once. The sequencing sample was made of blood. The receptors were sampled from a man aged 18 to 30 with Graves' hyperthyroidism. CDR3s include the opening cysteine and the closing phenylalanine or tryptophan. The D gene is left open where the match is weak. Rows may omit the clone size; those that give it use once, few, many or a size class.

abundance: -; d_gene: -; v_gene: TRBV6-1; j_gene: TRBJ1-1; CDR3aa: CASSEFKNTEAFF; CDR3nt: TGTGCCAGCAGTGAATTTAAAAACACTGAAGCTTTCTTT
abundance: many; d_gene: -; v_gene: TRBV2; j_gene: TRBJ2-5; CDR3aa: CASIGPETQYF; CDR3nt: TGTGCCAGCATTGGGCCCGAGACCCAGTACTTC
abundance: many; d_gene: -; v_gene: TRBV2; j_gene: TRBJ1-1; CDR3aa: CASSELRAGKTEAFF; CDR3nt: TGTGCCAGCAGTGAATTGAGGGCGGGGAAAACTGAAGCTTTCTTT
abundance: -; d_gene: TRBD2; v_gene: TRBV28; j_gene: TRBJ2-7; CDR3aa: CASSFGLADLYEQYF; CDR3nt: TGTGCCAGCAGTTTTGGTCTAGCGGACCTCTACGAGCAGTACTTC
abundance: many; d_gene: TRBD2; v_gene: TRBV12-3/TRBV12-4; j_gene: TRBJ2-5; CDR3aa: CASSLAGGRGETQYF; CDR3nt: TGTGCCAGCAGTCTAGCGGGGGGCCGGGGAGAGACCCAGTACTTC
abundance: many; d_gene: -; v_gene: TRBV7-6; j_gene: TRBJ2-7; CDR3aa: CASSSQRGGHEQYF; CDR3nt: TGTGCCAGCAGCTCCCAAAGGGGGGGCCACGAGCAGTACTTC
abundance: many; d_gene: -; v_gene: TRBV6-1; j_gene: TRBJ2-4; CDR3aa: CASGDIQYF; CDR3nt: TGTGCCAGCGGGGACATTCAGTACTTC
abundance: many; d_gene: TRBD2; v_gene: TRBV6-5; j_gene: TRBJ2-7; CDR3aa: CASSQSSGGNTYEQYF; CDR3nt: TGTGCCAGCAGTCAATCGAGCGGGGGAAATACCTACGAGCAGTACTTC
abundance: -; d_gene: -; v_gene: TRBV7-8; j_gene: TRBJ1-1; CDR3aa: CASSPSRFKKPRNTEAFF; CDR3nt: TGTGCCAGCAGCCCATCGAGATTTAAGAAGCCCAGGAACACTGAAGCTTTCTTT
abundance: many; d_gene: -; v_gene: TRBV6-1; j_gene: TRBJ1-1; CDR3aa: CASRAQALYTEAFF; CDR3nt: TGTGCCAGCAGGGCACAGGCTCTCTACACTGAAGCTTTCTTT
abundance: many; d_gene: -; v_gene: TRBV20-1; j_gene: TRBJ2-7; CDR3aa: CSARPGLRDEQYF; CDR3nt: TGCAGTGCTAGACCCGGACTGAGGGACGAGCAGTACTTC
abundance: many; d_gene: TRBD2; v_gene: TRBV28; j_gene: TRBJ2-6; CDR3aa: CASSLTPSGSGANVLTF; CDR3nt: TGTGCCAGCAGTTTGACACCTAGCGGGTCTGGGGCCAACGTCCTGACTTTC
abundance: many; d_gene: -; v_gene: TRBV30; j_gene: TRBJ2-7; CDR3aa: CAWSVLEKGYEQYF; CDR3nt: TGTGCCTGGAGTGTCCTAGAAAAGGGCTACGAGCAGTACTTC
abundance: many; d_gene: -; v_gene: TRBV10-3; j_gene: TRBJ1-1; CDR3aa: CAITLTENTEAFF; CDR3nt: TGTGCCATCACTCTTACAGAGAACACTGAAGCTTTCTTT
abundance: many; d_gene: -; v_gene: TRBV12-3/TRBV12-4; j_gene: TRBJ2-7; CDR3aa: CASSLDKGPSAYEQYF; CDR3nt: TGTGCCAGCAGTTTAGATAAGGGGCCGTCTGCCTACGAGCAGTACTTC
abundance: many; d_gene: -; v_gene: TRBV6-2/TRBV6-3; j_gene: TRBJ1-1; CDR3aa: CASSYGGSHEAFF; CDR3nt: TGTGCCAGCAGTTATGGGGGCAGTCACGAAGCTTTCTTT
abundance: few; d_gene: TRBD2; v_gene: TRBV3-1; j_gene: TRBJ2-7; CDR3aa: CASSLVSGGPEQYF; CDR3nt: TGTGCCAGCAGCCTTGTATCGGGGGGGCCCGAGCAGTACTTC
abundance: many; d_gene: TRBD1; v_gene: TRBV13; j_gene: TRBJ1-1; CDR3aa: CASSLDGTGPSAEAFF; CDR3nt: TGTGCCAGCAGCTTAGACGGGACAGGTCCTAGCGCTGAAGCTTTCTTT
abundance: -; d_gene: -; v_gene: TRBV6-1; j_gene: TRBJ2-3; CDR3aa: CASSPEGGAADTQYF; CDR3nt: TGTGCCAGCAGTCCTGAAGGGGGTGCGGCAGATACGCAGTATTTT
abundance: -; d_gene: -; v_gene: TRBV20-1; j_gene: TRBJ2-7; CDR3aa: CSARDLFSYEQYF; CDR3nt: TGCAGTGCTAGAGATCTATTCAGTTACGAGCAGTACTTC
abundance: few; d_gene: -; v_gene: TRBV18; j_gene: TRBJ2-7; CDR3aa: CASSPGAGTLYEQYF; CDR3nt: TGTGCCAGCTCACCAGGGGCAGGGACCCTGTACGAGCAGTACTTC
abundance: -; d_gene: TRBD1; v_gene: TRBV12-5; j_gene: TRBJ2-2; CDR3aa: CASGPKTGGMTGELFF; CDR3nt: TGTGCTAGTGGCCCTAAGACAGGGGGGATGACCGGGGAGCTGTTTTTT
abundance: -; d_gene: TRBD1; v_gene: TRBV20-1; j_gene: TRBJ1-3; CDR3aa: CSARDRQGALGNTIYF; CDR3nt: TGCAGTGCTAGAGATCGGCAGGGGGCTCTTGGAAACACCATATATTTT
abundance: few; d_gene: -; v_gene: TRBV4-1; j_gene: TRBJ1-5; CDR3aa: CASSQGRNIQPQHF; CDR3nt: TGCGCCAGCAGCCAAGGCAGAAATATTCAGCCCCAGCATTTT
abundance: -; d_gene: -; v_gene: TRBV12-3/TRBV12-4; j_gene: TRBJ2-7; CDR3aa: CASSTRVPSTEQYF; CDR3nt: TGTGCCAGCAGTACCCGGGTCCCATCAACCGAGCAGTACTTC
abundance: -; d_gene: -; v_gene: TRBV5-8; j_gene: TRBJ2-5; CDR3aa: CASQGLETQYF; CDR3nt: TGTGCCAGTCAGGGTTTGGAGACCCAGTACTTC
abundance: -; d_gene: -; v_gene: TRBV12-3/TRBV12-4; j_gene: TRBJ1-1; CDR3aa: CASSNLVNTEAFF; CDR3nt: TGTGCCAGCAGCAACCTAGTGAACACTGAAGCTTTCTTT
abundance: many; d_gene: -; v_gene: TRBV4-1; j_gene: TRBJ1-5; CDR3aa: CASSQGGSRAWYQPQHF; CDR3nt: TGCGCCAGCAGCCAGGGAGGGTCCCGCGCCTGGTATCAGCCCCAGCATTTT
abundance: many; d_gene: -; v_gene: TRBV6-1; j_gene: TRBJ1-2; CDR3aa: CASSEGGTYGYTF; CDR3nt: TGTGCCAGCAGTGAAGGGGGTACCTATGGCTACACCTTC
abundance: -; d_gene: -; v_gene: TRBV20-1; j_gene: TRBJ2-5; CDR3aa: CSAATQGGETQYF; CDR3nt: TGCAGTGCTGCTACACAGGGTGGAGAGACCCAGTACTTC
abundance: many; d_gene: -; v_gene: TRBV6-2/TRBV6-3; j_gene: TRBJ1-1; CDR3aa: CASSYDRPRHLLFTEAFF; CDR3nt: TGTGCCAGCAGTTACGACAGGCCCCGTCATCTTCTTTTTACTGAAGCTTTCTTT
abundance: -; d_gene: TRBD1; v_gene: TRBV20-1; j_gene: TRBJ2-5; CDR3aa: CSARPRGKVGETQYF; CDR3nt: TGCAGTGCCCGACCCAGGGGGAAGGTTGGAGAGACCCAGTACTTC
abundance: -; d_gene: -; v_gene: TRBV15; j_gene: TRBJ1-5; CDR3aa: CATSAEALNQPQHF; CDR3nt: TGTGCCACCTCCGCGGAGGCCTTAAATCAGCCCCAGCATTTT
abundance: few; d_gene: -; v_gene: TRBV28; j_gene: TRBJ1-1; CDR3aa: CASSRSWADEAFF; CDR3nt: TGTGCCAGCAGCCGGTCTTGGGCTGATGAAGCTTTCTTT
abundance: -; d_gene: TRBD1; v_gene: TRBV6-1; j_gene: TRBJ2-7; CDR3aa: CASSGDRGAYEQYF; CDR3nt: TGTGCCAGCAGTGGAGACAGGGGGGCCTACGAGCAGTACTTC
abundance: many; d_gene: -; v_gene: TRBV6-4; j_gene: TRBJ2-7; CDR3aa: CASSDRNRALNPYEQYF; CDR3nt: TGTGCCAGCAGTGACCGAAACCGGGCCTTAAATCCCTACGAGCAGTACTTC